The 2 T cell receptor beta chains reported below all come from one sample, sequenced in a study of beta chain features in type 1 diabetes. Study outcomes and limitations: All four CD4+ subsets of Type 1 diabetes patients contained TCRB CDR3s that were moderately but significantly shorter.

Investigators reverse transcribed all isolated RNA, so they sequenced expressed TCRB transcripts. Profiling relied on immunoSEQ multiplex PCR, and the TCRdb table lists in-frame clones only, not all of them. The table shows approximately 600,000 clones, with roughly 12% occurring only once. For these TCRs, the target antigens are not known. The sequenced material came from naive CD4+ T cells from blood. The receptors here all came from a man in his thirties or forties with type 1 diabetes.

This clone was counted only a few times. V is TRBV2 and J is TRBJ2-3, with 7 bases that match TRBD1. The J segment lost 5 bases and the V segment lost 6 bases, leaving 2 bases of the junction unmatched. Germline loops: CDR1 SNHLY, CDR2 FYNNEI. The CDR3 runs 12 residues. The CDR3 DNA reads TGTGCCAGCAGGACAGGGCAAGATACGCAGTATTTT. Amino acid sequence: CASRTGQDTQYF.

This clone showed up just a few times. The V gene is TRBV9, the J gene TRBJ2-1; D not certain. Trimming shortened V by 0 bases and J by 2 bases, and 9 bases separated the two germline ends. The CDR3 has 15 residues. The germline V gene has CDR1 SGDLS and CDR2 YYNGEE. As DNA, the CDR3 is TGTGCCAGCAGCGTAGGAAGGTCCACCTACAATGAGCAGTTCTTC. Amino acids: CASSVGRSTYNEQFF. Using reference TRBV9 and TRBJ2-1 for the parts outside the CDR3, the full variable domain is DSGVTQTPKHLITATGQRVTLRCSPRSGDLSVYWYQQSLDQGLQFLIQYYNGEERAKGNILERFSAQQFPDLHSELNLSSLELGDSALYFCASSVGRSTYNEQFFGPGTRLTVL.